This T cell receptor (beta chain) was documented in a study of shared clonotypes between healthy human individuals (TCRdb year 2020). For the wider study: The cohort included three men and a couple of women between 18 and 49 years of age. For each donor, CD4 naive and CD4 memory were each run on three plates, CD8 naive on two plates, and CD8 memory on one plate. To estimate repertoire size and how much clonotypes are shared between individuals, the study performed deep sequencing of blood TCR repertoires from roughly five healthy adults. To increase sequencing depth and limit assay-specific biases, TCR repertoire library preparation and sequencing were carried out by different laboratories using diverse techniques. Per donor, leukapheresis produced somewhere between about 0.85 and 9.5 billion PBMCs.

CD8 naive samples were CD45RO-negative cells positively selected for CCR7, giving a CD45RA+CCR7+ population that excluded TemRA cells. The donors were healthy, HIV-negative adults with no recently reported acute infections or vaccinations. Only Caucasian adults living in Nashville, Tennessee, USA were represented among the donors. Blood was obtained by leukapheresis, after which PBMCs were separated by Ficoll-Histopaque density gradient centrifugation and cryopreserved in liquid nitrogen vapor phase. Purity and quantity of every magnetically sorted T cell population were checked by analytical flow cytometry. From each sorted fraction, genomic DNA was isolated and quantified by UV absorbance on a Nanodrop 2000c. TCR CDR3 regions were amplified from genomic DNA by multiplex PCR using the deep immunoSEQ assay. Extracted genomic DNA from each cell subset was spread evenly across all wells of several immunoSEQ 96-well plates, with each plate serving as a replicate. For sorted subsets, approximately 210 ng genomic DNA, equal to some 30,000 T cell genomes, was loaded into each replicate PCR. Purified libraries were quantified with a Qubit 3.0 fluorometer, sized on a Bioanalyzer 2100, and re-quantified with the KAPA Library Quantification kit. Each immunoSEQ 96-well plate was sequenced on its own single-read 150-cycle Illumina NextSeq 550 flow cell. The study's processing was this. Because the immunoSEQ output held only junctional sequences and lacked quality scores, the filtering could not match the filtering applied to full-length reads. To assign V/J genes and CDR3, sequences were annotated against IMGT germline references using PyIR, a Python wrapper for IgBLAST v1.9. Any read was removed if the V/J assignment was weak (E-value above 1e-6), the CDR3 was missing, or the read contained stop codons, out-of-frame junctions, or ambiguous translated residues. A V3J clonotype was defined by an identical inferred V gene, J gene, and CDR3 amino acid sequence. The percentage overlap between two repertoires was calculated by dividing the number of shared unique clonotypes by the size of the smaller repertoire. Richness of each repertoire was evaluated using RTK rarefaction, the Chao1 estimator, and Recon v2.1 estimates of unobserved clonotypes. Generation probabilities for all TCRbeta clonotypes obtained by the gDNA method from several donors were computed using OLGA. TCRdb mirrors the immuneACCESS table, restricted to in-frame sequences. Some clones are absent from its copies; in checked studies, under half trace to an unresolved V gene, and the reason for the others is unknown. The V and J calls and clone size were taken over from that table, and D and trimming were inferred from the DNA. The sample records about 2.2 million clones, more than 85% of which are singletons. The leading ten clones occupy 1.7% of the sample.

The full study reports these points: Rarefaction of sorted-subset datasets indicated incomplete sequencing despite the large sequencing depth. Estimated clonotype richness was generally larger for naive than for memory subsets. Across a few donors, approximately 4.9% of naive CD4, roughly 3.3% of naive CD8, approximately 2.5% of memory CD4, and about 0.4% of memory CD8 clonotypes were shared. Sampling was limited to blood, and TCR repertoires in tissue likely differ from TCR repertoires in blood. Compared with non-shared clonotypes, the clonotypes found in all four sorted-subset donors had higher generation probabilities. The genetic and exposure-history diversity represented was limited by the small number of donors. Pairwise subsampling indicated that sequencing depth was expected to affect the degree of clonotype sharing among donors.

CDR1 and CDR2 are drawn from the germline V gene (reference sequence): PRHDT, FYEKMQ. V is trimmed back by 5 bases and J by 0 bases, and the junction contains 14 bases that no gene match accounts for. Counted from cysteine to phenylalanine, this CDR3 has 19 amino acids. Of all the DNA, just the CDR3 is kept, 57 bases in frame from base 1. To note about this clone: Its cognate antigen has yet to be identified. No much larger clonotype is one base removed from it; base qualities were not supplied.

The sequenced sample was naive CD8+ T cells from PBMCs. Reading the label with the study, this specimen's cell subset or site is: CD45RA+CCR7+. This chain is built from TRBV13 and TRBJ2-3; 10 central bases correspond to TRBD2. The receptor's source is a man aged 18 to 30 in good health. Some clones in this sample may be carry-over from other donors' samples. The DNA reads TGTGCCAGCAGCACCCGGACTAGCGGAGAACTAGCTAGCACAGATACGCAGTATTTT. Its coded protein is CASSTRTSGELASTDTQYF.